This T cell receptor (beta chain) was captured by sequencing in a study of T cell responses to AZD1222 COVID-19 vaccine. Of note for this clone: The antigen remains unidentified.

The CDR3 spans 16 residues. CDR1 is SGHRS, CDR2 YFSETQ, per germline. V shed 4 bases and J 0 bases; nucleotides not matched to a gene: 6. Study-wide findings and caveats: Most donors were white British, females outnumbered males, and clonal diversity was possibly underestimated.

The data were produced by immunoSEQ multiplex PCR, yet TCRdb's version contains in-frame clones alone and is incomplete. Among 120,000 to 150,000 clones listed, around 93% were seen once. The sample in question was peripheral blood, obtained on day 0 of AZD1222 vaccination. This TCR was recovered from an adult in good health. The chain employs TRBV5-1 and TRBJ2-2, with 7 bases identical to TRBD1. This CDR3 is CASSPTTGSNTGELFF. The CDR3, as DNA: TGCGCCAGCAGCCCGACGACAGGGTCGAACACCGGGGAGCTGTTTTTT.